Listed below are T cell receptor beta chains from one sample, sequenced in a study of blood T cells in healthy people across ages. TCRdb called the 5' RACE reads again in MiXCR, with one record for every CDR3 protein. The sample lists about 1.5 million distinct CDR3 sequences, 42% occurring once. Sequencing was done on a sample of blood. The receptors here all came from a woman aged 18-29 years in good health. Both conserved end residues are part of each CDR3. The D gene is left open where the match is weak. Some rows mark clone size as missing; the rest say once, few, many or name a class of expanded clone.

d_gene	v_gene	abundance	j_gene	CDR3nt	CDR3aa
TRBD2	TRBV12-3/TRBV12-4	few	TRBJ2-5	TGTGCCAGCACACCGGGTAATAGCGGGTTGGAGACCCAGTACTTC	CASTPGNSGLETQYF
-	TRBV20-1	-	TRBJ2-7	TGCAGTGCTAGGGGGCCCGGGACACCGACACACGAGCAGTACTTC	CSARGPGTPTHEQYF
-	TRBV6-1	-	TRBJ1-2	TGTGCCAGCACACGCCAGGGGATAGGCTACACCTTC	CASTRQGIGYTF
TRBD2	TRBV18	few	TRBJ2-7	TGTGCCAGCTCACCGAAGCGGGAGGGCGAGCAGTACTTC	CASSPKREGEQYF
-	TRBV15	-	TRBJ2-3	TGTGCCACCAGCAGAGATGGGGGGAGGGATACGCAGTATTTT	CATSRDGGRDTQYF
TRBD1	TRBV2	few	TRBJ2-7	TGTGCCGGGGGACAGGGGATCAGTGAGCAGTACTTC	CAGGQGISEQYF
-	TRBV4-2	-	TRBJ1-1	TGTGCCAGCAGCCACCAGTGGGTGCAGAACACTGAAGCTTTCTTT	CASSHQWVQNTEAFF
-	TRBV10-3	-	TRBJ2-3	TGTGCCATCAGTGGGAAAACAGAATGGGATACGCAGTATTTT	CAISGKTEWDTQYF
-	TRBV12-3/TRBV12-4	-	TRBJ1-2	TGTGCCAGCAGTTTCATCGGGGTCTATGGCTACACCTTC	CASSFIGVYGYTF
TRBD2	TRBV7-3	few	TRBJ2-3	TGTGCCAGCAGCGCCCTAGCGGGGGGGCCTAGGTTTGATACGCAGTATTTT	CASSALAGGPRFDTQYF
-	TRBV10-2	-	TRBJ2-3	TGCGCCAGCAGTGAATCGGCAGCCCAAGGGGGAGATACGCAGTATTTT	CASSESAAQGGDTQYF
TRBD1	TRBV18	-	TRBJ1-6	TGTGCCAGCTCCGTCACGGGACAGGGGAATTCACCCCTCCACTTT	CASSVTGQGNSPLHF
-	TRBV28	few	TRBJ2-5	TGTGCCAGCAACATAGCCGACAAAGAGACCCAGTACTTC	CASNIADKETQYF
-	TRBV5-5	-	TRBJ2-1	TGTGCCAGCAGCTTGGGGACCCCCCGAAGCGAGCAGTTCTTC	CASSLGTPRSEQFF
-	TRBV29-1	-	TRBJ2-3	TGCAGCGTTGAAAGTGGAACAGATACGCAGTATTTT	CSVESGTDTQYF
-	TRBV21-1	-	TRBJ2-7	TGTGCCAGCAGCAAAGCCTCAGACATAAGCTACGAGCAGTACTTC	CASSKASDISYEQYF
TRBD1	TRBV15	once	TRBJ2-3	TGTGCCACCAGCAGAGAAACTTTCGGCCAGGGGGTGGGGGATACGCAGTATTTT	CATSRETFGQGVGDTQYF
-	TRBV6-5	-	TRBJ2-1	TGTGCCAGCAGTTTCGCCGAGGCAGCCGAGGAGCAGTTCTTC	CASSFAEAAEEQFF
-	TRBV6-5	-	TRBJ2-2	TGTGCCAGCAGTACCGGACAGCTGACCGGGGAGCTGTTTTTT	CASSTGQLTGELFF
TRBD2	TRBV9	few	TRBJ2-7	TGTGCCAGCAGCCCTGGCTTACTAGCGGGGGGCAACGAGCAGTACTTC	CASSPGLLAGGNEQYF
TRBD2	TRBV20-1	-	TRBJ2-1	TGCAGTGCTAGAGGCGGGAGGGTCTCCTACAATGAGCAGTTCTTC	CSARGGRVSYNEQFF
-	TRBV15	-	TRBJ1-2	TGCGCCACCAGCCCGTTTGGAGGGGAAGGTGGCTACACCTTC	CATSPFGGEGGYTF
-	TRBV27	-	TRBJ1-2	TGTGCCAGCTCTAGGCAGGGACCCTACTATGGCTACACCTTC	CASSRQGPYYGYTF